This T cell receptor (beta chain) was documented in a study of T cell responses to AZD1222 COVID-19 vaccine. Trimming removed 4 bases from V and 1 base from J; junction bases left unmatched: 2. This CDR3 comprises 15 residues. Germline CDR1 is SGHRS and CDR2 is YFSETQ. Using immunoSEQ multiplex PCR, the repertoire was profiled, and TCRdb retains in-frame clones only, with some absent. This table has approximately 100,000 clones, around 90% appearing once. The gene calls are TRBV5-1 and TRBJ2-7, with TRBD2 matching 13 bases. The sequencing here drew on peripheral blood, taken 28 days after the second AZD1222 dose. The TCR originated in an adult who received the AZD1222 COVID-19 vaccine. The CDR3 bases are TGCGCCAGCAGCCGGGGACTAGCGGGATCCTACGAGCAGTACTTC. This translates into CASSRGLAGSYEQYF.